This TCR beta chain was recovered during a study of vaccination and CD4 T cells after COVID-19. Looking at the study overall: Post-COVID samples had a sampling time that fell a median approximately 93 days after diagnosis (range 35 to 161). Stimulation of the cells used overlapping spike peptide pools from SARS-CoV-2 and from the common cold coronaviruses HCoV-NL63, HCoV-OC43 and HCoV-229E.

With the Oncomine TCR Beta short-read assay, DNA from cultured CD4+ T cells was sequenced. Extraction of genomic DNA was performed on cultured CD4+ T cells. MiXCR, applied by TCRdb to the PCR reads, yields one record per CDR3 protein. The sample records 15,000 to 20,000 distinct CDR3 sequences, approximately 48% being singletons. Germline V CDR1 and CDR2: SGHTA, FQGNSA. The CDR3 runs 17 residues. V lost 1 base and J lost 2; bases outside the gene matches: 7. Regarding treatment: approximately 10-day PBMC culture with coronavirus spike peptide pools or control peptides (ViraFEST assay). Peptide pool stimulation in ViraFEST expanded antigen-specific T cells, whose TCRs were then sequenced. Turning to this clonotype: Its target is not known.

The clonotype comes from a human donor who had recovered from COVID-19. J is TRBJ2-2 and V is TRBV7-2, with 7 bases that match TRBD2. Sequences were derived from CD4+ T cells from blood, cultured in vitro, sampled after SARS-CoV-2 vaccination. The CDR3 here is CASSLVGGGRNTGELFF. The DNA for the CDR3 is TGTGCCAGCAGCTTAGTGGGGGGAGGGCGCAACACCGGGGAGCTGTTTTTT.